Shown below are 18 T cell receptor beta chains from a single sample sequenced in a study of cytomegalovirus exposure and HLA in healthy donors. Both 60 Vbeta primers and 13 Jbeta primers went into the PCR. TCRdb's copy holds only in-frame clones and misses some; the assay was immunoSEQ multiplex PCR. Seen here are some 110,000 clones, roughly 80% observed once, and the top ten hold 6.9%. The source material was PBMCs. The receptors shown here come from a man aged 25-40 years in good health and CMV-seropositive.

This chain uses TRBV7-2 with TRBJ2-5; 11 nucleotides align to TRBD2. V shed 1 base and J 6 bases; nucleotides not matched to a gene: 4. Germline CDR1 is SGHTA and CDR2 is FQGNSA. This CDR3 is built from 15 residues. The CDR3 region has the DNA TGTGCCAGCAGCTTAGTTACTAGCGGGGGAAAGACCCAGTACTTC. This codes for CASSLVTSGGKTQYF.

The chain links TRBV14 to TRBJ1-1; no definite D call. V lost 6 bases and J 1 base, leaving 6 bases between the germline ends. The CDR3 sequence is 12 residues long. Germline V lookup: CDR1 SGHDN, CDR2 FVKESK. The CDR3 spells CASSSGNTEAFF. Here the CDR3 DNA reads TGTGCCAGCAGTTCCGGGAACACTGAAGCTTTCTTT.

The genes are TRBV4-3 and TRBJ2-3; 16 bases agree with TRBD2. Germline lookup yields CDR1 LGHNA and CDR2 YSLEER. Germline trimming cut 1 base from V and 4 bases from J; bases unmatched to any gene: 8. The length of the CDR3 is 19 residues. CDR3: CASSQGGLAGGPGADTQYF. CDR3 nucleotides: TGCGCCAGCAGCCAAGGGGGACTAGCGGGGGGGCCGGGTGCAGATACGCAGTATTTT.

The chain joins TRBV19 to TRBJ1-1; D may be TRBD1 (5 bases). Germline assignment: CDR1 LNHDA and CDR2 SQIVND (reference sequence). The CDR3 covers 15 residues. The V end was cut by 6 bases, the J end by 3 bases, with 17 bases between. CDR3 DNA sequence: TGTGCCAGTAGACCTCTCCAGGACATCCACACTGAAGCTTTCTTT. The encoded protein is CASRPLQDIHTEAFF.

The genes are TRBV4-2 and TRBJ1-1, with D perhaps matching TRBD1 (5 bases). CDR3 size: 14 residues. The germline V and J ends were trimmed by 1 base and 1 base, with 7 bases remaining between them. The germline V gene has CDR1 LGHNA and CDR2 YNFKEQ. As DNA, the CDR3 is TGTGCCAGCAGCCAAGTGGGGCAGAACACTGAAGCTTTCTTT. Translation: CASSQVGQNTEAFF.

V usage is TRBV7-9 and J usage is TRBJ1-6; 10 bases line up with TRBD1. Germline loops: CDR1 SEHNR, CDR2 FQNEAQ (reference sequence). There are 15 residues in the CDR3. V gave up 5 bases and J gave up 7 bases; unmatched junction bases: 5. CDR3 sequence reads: CASSPPGQGNSPLHF. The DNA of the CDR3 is TGTGCCAGCAGCCCCCCGGGACAGGGGAATTCACCCCTCCACTTT.

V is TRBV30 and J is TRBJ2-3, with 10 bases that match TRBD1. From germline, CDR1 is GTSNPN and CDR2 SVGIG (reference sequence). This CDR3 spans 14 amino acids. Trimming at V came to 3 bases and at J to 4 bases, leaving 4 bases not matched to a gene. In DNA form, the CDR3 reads TGTGCCTGGAGCGCCGGGACAGGGGCAGATACGCAGTATTTT. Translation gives CAWSAGTGADTQYF.

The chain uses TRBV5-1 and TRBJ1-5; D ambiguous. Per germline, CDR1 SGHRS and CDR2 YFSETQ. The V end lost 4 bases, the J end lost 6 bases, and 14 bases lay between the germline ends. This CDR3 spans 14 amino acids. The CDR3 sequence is CASSPGGLFQPQHF. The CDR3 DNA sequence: TGCGCCAGCAGCCCGGGAGGGTTGTTTCAGCCCCAGCATTTT.

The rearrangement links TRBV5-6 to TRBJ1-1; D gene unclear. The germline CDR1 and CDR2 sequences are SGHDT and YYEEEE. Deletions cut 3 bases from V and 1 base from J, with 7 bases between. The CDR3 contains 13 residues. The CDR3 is CASSSNTNTEAFF. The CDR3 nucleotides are TGTGCCAGCAGCTCCAACACGAACACTGAAGCTTTCTTT.

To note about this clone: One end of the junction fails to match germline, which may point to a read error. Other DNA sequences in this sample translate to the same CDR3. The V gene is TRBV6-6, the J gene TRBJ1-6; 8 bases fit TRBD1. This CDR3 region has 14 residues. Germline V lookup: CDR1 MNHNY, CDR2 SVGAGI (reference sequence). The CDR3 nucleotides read TGTGCCAGCAGAGCAGGGGGCTATAATTCCCCCCTCCACTTT. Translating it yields CASRAGGYNSPLHF.

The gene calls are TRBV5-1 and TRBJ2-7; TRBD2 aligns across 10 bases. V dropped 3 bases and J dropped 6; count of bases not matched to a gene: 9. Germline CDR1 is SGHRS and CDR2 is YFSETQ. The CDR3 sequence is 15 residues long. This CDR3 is CASSSSAGGPLEQYF. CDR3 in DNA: TGCGCCAGCAGCTCGTCAGCGGGGGGGCCGCTCGAGCAGTACTTC. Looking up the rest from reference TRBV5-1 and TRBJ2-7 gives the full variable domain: KAGVTQTPRYLIKTRGQQVTLSCSPISGHRSVSWYQQTPGQGLQFLFEYFSETQRNKGNFPGRFSGRQFSNSRSEMNVSTLELGDSALYLCASSSSAGGPLEQYFGPGTRLTVT.

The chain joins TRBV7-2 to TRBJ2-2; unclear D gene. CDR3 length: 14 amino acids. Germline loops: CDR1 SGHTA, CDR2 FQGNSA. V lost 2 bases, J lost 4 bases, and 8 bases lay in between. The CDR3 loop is CASSLRQVTGELFF. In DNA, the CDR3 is TGTGCCAGCAGCTTACGGCAGGTCACCGGGGAGCTGTTTTTT. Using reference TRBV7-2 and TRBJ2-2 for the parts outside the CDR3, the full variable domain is GAGVSQSPSNKVTEKGKDVELRCDPISGHTALYWYRQSLGQGLEFLIYFQGNSAPDKSGLPSDRFSAERTGGSVSTLTIQRTQQEDSAVYLCASSLRQVTGELFFGEGSRLTVL.

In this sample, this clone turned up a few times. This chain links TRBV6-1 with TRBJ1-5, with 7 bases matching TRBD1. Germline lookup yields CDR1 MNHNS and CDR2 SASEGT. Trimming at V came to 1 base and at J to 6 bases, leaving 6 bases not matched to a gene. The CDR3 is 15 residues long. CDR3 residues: CASSEGNRGSQPQHF. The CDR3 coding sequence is TGTGCCAGCAGTGAAGGGAACAGGGGCAGTCAGCCCCAGCATTTT.

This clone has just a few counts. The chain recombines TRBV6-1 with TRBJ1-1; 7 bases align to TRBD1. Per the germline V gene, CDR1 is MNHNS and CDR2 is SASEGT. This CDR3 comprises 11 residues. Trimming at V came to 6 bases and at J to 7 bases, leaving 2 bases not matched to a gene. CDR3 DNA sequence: TGTGCCAGCAGGGGACAGTTTGAAGCTTTCTTT. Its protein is CASRGQFEAFF.

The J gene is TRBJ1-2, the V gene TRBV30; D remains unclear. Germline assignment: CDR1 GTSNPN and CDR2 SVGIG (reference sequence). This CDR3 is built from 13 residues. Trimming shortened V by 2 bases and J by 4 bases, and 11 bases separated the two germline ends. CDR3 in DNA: TGTGCCTGGAGTTCTTGGGCTGGCTATGGCTACACCTTC. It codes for CAWSSWAGYGYTF.

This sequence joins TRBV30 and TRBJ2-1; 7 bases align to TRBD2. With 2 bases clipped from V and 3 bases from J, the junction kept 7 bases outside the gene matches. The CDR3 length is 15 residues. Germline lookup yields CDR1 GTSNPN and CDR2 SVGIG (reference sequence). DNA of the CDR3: TGTGCCTGGAGTTCGTCGGGGGGTCTCTACAATGAGCAGTTCTTC. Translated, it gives CAWSSSGGLYNEQFF.

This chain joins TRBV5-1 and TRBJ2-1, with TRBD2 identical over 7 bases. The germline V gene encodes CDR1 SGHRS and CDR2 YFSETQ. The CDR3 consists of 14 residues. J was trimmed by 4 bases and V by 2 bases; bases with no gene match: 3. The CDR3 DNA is TGCGCCAGCAGCTTAAGCGGGGAATACAATGAGCAGTTCTTC. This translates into CASSLSGEYNEQFF.

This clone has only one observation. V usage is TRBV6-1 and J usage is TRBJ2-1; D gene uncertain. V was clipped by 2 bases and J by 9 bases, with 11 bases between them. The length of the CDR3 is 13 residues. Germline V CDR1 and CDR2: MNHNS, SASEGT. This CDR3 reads CASSEKAASEQFF. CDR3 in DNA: TGTGCCAGCAGTGAAAAGGCGGCGTCTGAGCAGTTCTTC.